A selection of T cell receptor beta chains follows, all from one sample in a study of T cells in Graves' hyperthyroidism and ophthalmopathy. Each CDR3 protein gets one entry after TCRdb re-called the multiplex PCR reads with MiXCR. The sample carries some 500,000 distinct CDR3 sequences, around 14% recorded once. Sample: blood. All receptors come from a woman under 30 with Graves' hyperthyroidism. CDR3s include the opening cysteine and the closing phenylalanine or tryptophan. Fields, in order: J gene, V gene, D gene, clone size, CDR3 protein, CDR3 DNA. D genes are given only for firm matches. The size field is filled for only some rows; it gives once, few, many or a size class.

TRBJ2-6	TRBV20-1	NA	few	CSARDRGKWGANVLTF	TGCAGTGCTAGAGATCGCGGGAAATGGGGGGCCAACGTCCTGACTTTC
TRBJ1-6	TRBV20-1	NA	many	CSARLEDRSPLHF	TGCAGTGCTAGACTAGAGGACCGTTCACCCCTCCACTTT
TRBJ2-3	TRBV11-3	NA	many	CASSLGVRRTDTQYF	TGTGCCAGCAGCTTAGGCGTCAGGCGCACAGATACGCAGTATTTT
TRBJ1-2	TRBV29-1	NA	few	CSVSSRGDYGYTF	TGCAGCGTGAGCTCGAGGGGCGACTATGGCTACACCTTC
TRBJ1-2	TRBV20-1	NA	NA	CSASPGGSYGYTF	TGCAGTGCTAGTCCCGGGGGAAGCTATGGCTACACCTTC
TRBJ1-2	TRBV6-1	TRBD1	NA	CASSLSTGTVYGYTF	TGTGCCAGCAGCTTGTCGACAGGGACCGTCTATGGCTACACCTTC
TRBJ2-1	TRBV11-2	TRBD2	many	CASSPDGTSGIDGEQFF	TGTGCCAGCAGCCCAGACGGGACTAGCGGGATCGACGGCGAGCAGTTCTTC
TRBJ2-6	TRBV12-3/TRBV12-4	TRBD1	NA	CASIGRTGNSGANVLTF	TGTGCCAGCATCGGTAGGACAGGTAACTCTGGGGCCAACGTCCTGACTTTC
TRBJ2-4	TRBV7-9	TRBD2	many	CASSVKGLAGGSKNIQYF	TGTGCCAGCAGCGTAAAGGGACTAGCGGGAGGGTCCAAAAACATTCAGTACTTC
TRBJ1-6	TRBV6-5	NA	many	CASSYGGGTDSPLHF	TGTGCCAGCAGTTACGGCGGGGGGACGGATTCACCCCTCCACTTT
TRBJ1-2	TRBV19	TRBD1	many	CASSPGDRGNYGYTF	TGTGCCAGTAGTCCAGGGGACAGGGGTAACTATGGCTACACCTTC
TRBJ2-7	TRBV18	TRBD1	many	CASSPDRLSYEQYF	TGTGCCAGCTCACCGGACAGGCTCTCCTACGAGCAGTACTTC
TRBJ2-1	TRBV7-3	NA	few	CASSLTPGENNEQFF	TGTGCCAGCAGCTTAACCCCCGGGGAGAATAATGAGCAGTTCTTC
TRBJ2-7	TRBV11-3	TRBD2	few	CASSPIGLASEQYF	TGTGCCAGCAGCCCTATCGGACTAGCGTCCGAGCAGTACTTC
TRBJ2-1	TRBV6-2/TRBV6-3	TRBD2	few	CASSYLRLAGVPSYNEQFF	TGTGCCAGCAGTTACCTTAGGCTAGCGGGAGTACCCTCCTACAATGAGCAGTTCTTC
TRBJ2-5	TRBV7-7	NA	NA	CASSPRVGEETQYF	TGTGCCAGCAGCCCACGGGTGGGCGAAGAGACCCAGTACTTC
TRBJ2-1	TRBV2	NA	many	CASSGLVEQFF	TGTGCCAGCAGTGGACTAGTTGAGCAGTTCTTC
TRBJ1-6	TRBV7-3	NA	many	CASSLGLNSPLHF	TGTGCCAGCAGCTTAGGATTAAATTCACCCCTCCACTTT
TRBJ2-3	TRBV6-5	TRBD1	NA	CASRYRGPGPSTDTQYF	TGTGCCAGCCGGTACAGGGGGCCGGGCCCATCAACAGATACGCAGTATTTT
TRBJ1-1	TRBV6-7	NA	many	CASSYSTPLNTEAFF	TGTGCCAGCAGTTACTCAACACCGTTGAACACTGAAGCTTTCTTT
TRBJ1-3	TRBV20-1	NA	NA	CSARGDRFSGNTIYF	TGCAGTGCTAGAGGTGACAGGTTCTCTGGAAACACCATATATTTT
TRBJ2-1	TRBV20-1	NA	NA	CSAIGRVNEQFF	TGCAGTGCTATAGGTAGAGTCAATGAGCAGTTCTTC
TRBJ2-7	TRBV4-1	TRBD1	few	CASSQSGTGSFAEQYF	TGCGCCAGCAGCCAAAGTGGGACAGGGAGCTTTGCCGAGCAGTACTTC
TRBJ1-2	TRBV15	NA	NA	CATSIGQNYGYTF	TGTGCCACCAGTATCGGACAGAACTATGGCTACACCTTC
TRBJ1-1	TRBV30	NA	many	CAWSVRGNEAFF	TGTGCCTGGAGTGTACGAGGAAATGAAGCTTTCTTT
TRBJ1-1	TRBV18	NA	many	CASSPTTNTEAFF	TGTGCCAGCTCACCAACGACCAACACTGAAGCTTTCTTT
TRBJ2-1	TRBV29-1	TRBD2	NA	CSVASGRGAYNEQFF	TGCAGCGTTGCTAGCGGGAGAGGCGCCTACAATGAGCAGTTCTTC
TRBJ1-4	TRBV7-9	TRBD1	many	CASKQGTEKLFF	TGTGCCAGCAAACAGGGGACCGAAAAACTGTTTTTT
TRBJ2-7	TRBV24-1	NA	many	CATSENYSYEQYF	TGTGCCACCAGTGAGAACTATTCCTACGAGCAGTACTTC
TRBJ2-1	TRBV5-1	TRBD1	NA	CASSVIYRGDYNEQFF	TGCGCCAGCAGCGTCATATACAGGGGGGATTACAATGAGCAGTTCTTC
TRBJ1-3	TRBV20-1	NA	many	CSAPAPNSGNTIYF	TGCAGTGCCCCCGCCCCTAACTCTGGAAACACCATATATTTT
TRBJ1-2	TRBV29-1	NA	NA	CSVEEISNYGYTF	TGCAGCGTTGAAGAAATATCGAATTATGGCTACACCTTC
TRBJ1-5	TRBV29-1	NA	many	CSVITESNQPQHF	TGCAGCGTTATTACGGAGAGCAATCAGCCCCAGCATTTT
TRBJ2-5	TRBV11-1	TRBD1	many	CASTPDRQETQYF	TGTGCCAGCACCCCGGACAGGCAAGAGACCCAGTACTTC
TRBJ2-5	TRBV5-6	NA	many	CASPCGLETQYF	TGTGCCAGCCCATGCGGGTTGGAGACCCAGTACTTC
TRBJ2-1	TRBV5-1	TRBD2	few	CASSPGLAEDNEQFF	TGCGCCAGCAGCCCGGGACTAGCGGAAGACAATGAGCAGTTCTTC
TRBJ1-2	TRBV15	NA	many	CATSRGGRADYGYTF	TGTGCCACCAGCAGAGGGGGCCGGGCGGACTATGGCTACACCTTC
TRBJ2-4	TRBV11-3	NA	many	CASSSLSRGIQYF	TGTGCCAGCAGCTCCCTTTCACGAGGCATTCAGTACTTC
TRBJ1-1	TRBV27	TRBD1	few	CASSYGEGQGRTEAFF	TGTGCCAGCAGTTACGGAGAAGGACAGGGTCGGACTGAAGCTTTCTTT
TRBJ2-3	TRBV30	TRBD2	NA	CAWGAGVGDTQYF	TGTGCCTGGGGAGCGGGAGTAGGAGATACGCAGTATTTT
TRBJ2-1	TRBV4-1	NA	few	CASSQAGSRWDEQFF	TGCGCCAGCAGCCAAGCCGGATCCCGGTGGGATGAGCAGTTCTTC
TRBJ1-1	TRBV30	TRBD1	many	CAWSVRRRGLGTEAFF	TGTGCCTGGAGTGTACGACGCAGGGGGTTAGGCACTGAAGCTTTCTTT
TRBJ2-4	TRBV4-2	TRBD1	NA	CASSQDLRTGKNIQYF	TGTGCCAGCAGCCAAGACTTGCGGACAGGGAAAAACATTCAGTACTTC
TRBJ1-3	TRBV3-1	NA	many	CASSQEGGSGNTIYF	TGTGCCAGCAGCCAAGAAGGGGGGTCTGGAAACACCATATATTTT
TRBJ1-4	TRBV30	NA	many	CAWTNNEKLFF	TGTGCCTGGACTAATAATGAAAAACTGTTTTTT
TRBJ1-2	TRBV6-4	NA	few	CASRHERARALYYGYTF	TGTGCCAGCAGGCATGAAAGGGCCAGGGCCCTTTACTATGGCTACACCTTC